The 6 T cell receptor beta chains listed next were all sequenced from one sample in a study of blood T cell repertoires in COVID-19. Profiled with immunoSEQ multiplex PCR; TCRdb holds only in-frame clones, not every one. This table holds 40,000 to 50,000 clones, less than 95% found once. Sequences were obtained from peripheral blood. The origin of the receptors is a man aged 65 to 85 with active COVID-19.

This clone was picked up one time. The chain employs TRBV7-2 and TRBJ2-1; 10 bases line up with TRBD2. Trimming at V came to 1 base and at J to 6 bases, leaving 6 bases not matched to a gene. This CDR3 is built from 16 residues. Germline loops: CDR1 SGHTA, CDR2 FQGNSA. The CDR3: CASSLGPSGGSNEQFF. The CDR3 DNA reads TGTGCCAGCAGCTTAGGTCCTAGCGGGGGTAGCAATGAGCAGTTCTTC.

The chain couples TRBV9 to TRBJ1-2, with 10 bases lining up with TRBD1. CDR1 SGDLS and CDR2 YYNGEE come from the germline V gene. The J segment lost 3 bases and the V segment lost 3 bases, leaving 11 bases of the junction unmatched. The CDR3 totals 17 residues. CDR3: CASSEATGDRGDYGYTF. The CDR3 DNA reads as TGTGCCAGCAGCGAGGCAACCGGGGACAGGGGAGACTATGGCTACACCTTC.

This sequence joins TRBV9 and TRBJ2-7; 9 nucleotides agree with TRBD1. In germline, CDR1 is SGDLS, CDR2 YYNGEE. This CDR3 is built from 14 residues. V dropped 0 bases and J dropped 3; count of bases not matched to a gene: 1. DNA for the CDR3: TGTGCCAGCAGCGTAGGGGGACAGGGCTACGAGCAGTACTTC. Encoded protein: CASSVGGQGYEQYF.

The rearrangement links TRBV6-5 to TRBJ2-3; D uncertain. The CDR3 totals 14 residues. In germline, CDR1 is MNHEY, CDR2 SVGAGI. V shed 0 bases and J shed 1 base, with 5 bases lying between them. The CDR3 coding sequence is TGTGCCAGCAGTTACTCTCTCGGCACAGATACGCAGTATTTT. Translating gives CASSYSLGTDTQYF.

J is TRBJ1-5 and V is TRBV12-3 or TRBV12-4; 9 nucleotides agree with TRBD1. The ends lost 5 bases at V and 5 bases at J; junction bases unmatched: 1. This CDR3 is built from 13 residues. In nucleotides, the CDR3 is TGTGCCAGCAGTACAGGGGGCGATCAGCCCCAGCATTTT. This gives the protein CASSTGGDQPQHF.

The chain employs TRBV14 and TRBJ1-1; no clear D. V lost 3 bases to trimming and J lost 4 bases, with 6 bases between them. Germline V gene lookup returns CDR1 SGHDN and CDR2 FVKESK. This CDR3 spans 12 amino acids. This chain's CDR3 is CASSHLPTEAFF. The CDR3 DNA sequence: TGTGCCAGCAGCCATCTTCCCACTGAAGCTTTCTTT.